This T cell receptor (beta chain) was sequenced during a study of beta chain features in type 1 diabetes (dated by TCRdb to the late 2010s). Describing the broader study: No differences in mean age, gender distribution, total cell number or subset yield were found between patients and healthy donors. A total of under 120,000,000 sorted cells were examined across all samples, and RNA yield correlated strongly with the number of cells per subset. The study compared TCRB repertoires of sorted circulating CD4+ T cell subsets between recently diagnosed type 1 diabetes patients and matched healthy donors. Naive and central memory subsets were obtained from all 30 or so donors, but regulatory and stem cell-like memory subsets were isolated from only 8 patients and about eight healthy donors. What the study reported, not specific to this receptor: Type 1 diabetes patients showed a moderate but significant shortening of TCRB CDR3 length in all four CD4+ subsets. Sequencing cDNA rather than genomic DNA could over-represent highly expressing activated cells, although activation and CD3 levels did not differ between groups. Naive, central memory and regulatory TCRB repertoires appeared to be more alike among patients than among healthy donors. Because the HLA sub-analyses included only small numbers of individuals, any influence of HLA type on TCRB rearrangement was left unresolved. Fewer insertions and more nucleotide deletions at VDJ recombination sites were observed in patients with type 1 diabetes, implying thymic rearrangement abnormalities. PCR may preferentially amplify shorter templates, but because patient and control samples were amplified and corrected together, any resulting skew would affect both groups equally.

This clone was observed at least ten times. There is no known antigen for this receptor. One base away there is no much larger clone; base qualities are not given. A single peripheral blood draw of 90 to 150 mL on average was collected from each donor into heparinised tubes. Using a panel that included CD45RO, CCR7, CD25, CD127, CD95 and CD27, naive, central memory, regulatory and stem cell-like memory CD4+ T cells were sorted on a BD FACSAria II. All sorted populations exceeded 95% purity. Right away, PBMCs were isolated by Lymphoprep density gradient centrifugation and were stained directly, with no culture step. So that batch effects would be minimized, each experiment stained and sorted samples in pairs, pairing one healthy donor with one patient. The entire amount of isolated RNA was reverse transcribed using the High Capacity cDNA Reverse Transcription Kit, so the sequenced TCRB transcripts were expressed ones. Deep immunoSEQ sequencing was performed on naive, central memory and regulatory T cell samples, with an average of roughly 3.5 million total reads per sample. Sorted cells were lysed in RLT buffer, and RNA was extracted using DNase-treated RNeasy Micro or Mini kits according to cell number. To prevent cross-contamination, every cell subset was processed on its own, while patient and healthy donor samples were processed together. The immunoSEQ multiplex PCR was used to amplify TCRB sequences from cDNA, yielding 87-bp fragments that span the CDR3 region. Sequencing of the amplicons was performed on the Illumina HiSeq platform. For the original study's pipeline: PCR bias was computationally corrected using synthetic template baselines, reads within Hamming distance 2 were collapsed, and singletons that could not be merged were discarded. Reads were aligned to IMGT to assign V, D and J genes, CDR3 length, and insertions or deletions at six rearrangement sites. Within each subset, clonotype counts were normalized to the number of sorted cells before true diversity and Gini coefficients were calculated with the tcR R package. The overlap coefficient, calculated on TCRB nucleotide sequences, was used to quantify repertoire sharing. This is the immuneACCESS table as TCRdb keeps it, with only in-frame sequences that have V and J called. A part of the clones is gone; compared with another copy, unresolved V genes explain less than half, and the rest is unexplained. The DNA was the basis for D and trimming; V, J and clone size are from that table. For this sample the table gives almost 350,000 clones, of which 9.3% were detected only once. The ten largest clonotypes hold roughly 1% of the sample.

CDR1 SGHRS and CDR2 YFSETQ were looked up in the germline V gene. There are 15 amino acids in the CDR3, from cysteine to phenylalanine inclusive. The CDR3 DNA has 45 bases and is translated from base 1. Trimmed from V: 4 bases; trimmed from J: 6 bases; junction bases lacking a gene match: 4. Input material: central memory CD4+ T cells from blood. The clonotype originates from a man under 40 with type 1 diabetes. The chain is made from TRBV5-1 and TRBJ2-1, and 13 junction bases match TRBD2. CDR3 reads: CASSPGLAGPNEQFF. DNA sequence: TGCGCCAGCAGCCCGGGACTAGCGGGGCCCAATGAGCAGTTCTTC.